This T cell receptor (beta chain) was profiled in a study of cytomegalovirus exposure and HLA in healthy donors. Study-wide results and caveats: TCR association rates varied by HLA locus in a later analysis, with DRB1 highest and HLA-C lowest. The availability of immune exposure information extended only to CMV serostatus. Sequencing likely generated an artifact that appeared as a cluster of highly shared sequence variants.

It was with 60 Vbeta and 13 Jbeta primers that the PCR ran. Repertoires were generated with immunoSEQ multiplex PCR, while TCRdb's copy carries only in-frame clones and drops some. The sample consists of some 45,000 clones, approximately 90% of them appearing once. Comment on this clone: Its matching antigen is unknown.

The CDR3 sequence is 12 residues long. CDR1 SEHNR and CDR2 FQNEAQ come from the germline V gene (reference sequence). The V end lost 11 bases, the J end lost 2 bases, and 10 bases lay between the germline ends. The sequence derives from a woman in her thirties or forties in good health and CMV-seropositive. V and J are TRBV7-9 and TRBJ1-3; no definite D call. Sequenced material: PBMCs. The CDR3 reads CAFGPPGNTIYF. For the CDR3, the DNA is TGTGCCTTTGGGCCCCCTGGAAACACCATATATTTT.